This TCR beta chain is drawn from a study of graft-versus-host responses after intestinal transplantation. About the study: Recipients obtained multivisceral, liver-intestinal, or isolated intestinal transplants.

Plating of some 200,000 CFSE-labeled responder cells was done together with some 200,000 irradiated, violet-dye-labeled stimulator cells. Clones were read by immunoSEQ multiplex PCR, and TCRdb kept only the in-frame ones, dropping some. This sample has a few thousand clones; over 25% occur once, and the top ten carry around 6.8%. Germline assignment: CDR1 PRHDT and CDR2 FYEKMQ (reference sequence). The CDR3 covers 16 residues. V was trimmed by 5 bases and J by 6 bases, leaving 17 bases between them. The source material was alloreactive CD8+ T cells from a mixed lymphocyte reaction culture, sampled before intestinal transplant. This sample's subset: CFSE-low proliferating T cells sorted from roughly 6-day pre-transplant mixed lymphocyte reaction (GvH or HvG direction). The rearrangement links TRBV13 to TRBJ1-6; D is possibly TRBD1 (5 bases). The sequence was obtained from a human patient who received an intestinal transplant. CDR3 sequence reads: CASSAKGQSFNSPLHF. The DNA of the CDR3 is TGTGCCAGCAGCGCCAAGGGGCAGAGTTTTAATTCACCCCTCCACTTT.